Listed below are T cell receptor beta chains from one sample, sequenced in a study of blood T cell repertoires in COVID-19. Repertoires were generated with immunoSEQ multiplex PCR, while TCRdb's copy carries only in-frame clones and drops some. The sample consists of around 99,000 clones, around 84% of them appearing once. The sample consisted of peripheral blood. The source of these receptors is a woman of 80 years or more with active or convalescent COVID-19. Both conserved end residues are part of each CDR3. D genes are given only for firm matches. Clone size is not always given. Where it is, it says once, few, many or a class for expanded clones.

cdr3_aa: CASSQGQRGEKLFF
cdr3_nt: TGTGCCAGCAGCCAGGGACAGAGAGGAGAAAAACTGTTTTTT
d_call: TRBD1
clone_size: -
j_call: TRBJ1-4
v_call: TRBV14

cdr3_aa: CATSTRPIPNPDTQYF
cdr3_nt: TGTGCCACCAGCACTCGTCCGATTCCTAACCCAGATACGCAGTATTTT
d_call: -
clone_size: -
j_call: TRBJ2-3
v_call: TRBV15

cdr3_aa: CASSVEGAANTEAFF
cdr3_nt: TGTGCCAGTAGTGTCGAGGGGGCGGCGAACACTGAAGCTTTCTTT
d_call: TRBD1
clone_size: -
j_call: TRBJ1-1
v_call: TRBV19

cdr3_aa: CASSPYGTSGSHEQFF
cdr3_nt: TGTGCCAGCAGCCCGTACGGGACTAGCGGGAGCCATGAGCAGTTCTTC
d_call: TRBD2
clone_size: -
j_call: TRBJ2-1
v_call: TRBV14

cdr3_aa: CASSMDITGNTIYF
cdr3_nt: TGTGCCAGTAGTATGGACATAACTGGAAACACCATATATTTT
d_call: -
clone_size: -
j_call: TRBJ1-3
v_call: TRBV19

cdr3_aa: CASTQRGTDTQYF
cdr3_nt: TGTGCCAGCACTCAGCGGGGCACAGATACGCAGTATTTT
d_call: -
clone_size: -
j_call: TRBJ2-3
v_call: TRBV12-3/TRBV12-4

cdr3_aa: CASSRTHRVSNQPQHF
cdr3_nt: TGTGCCAGCAGCCGAACCCACAGGGTTAGCAATCAGCCCCAGCATTTT
d_call: -
clone_size: few
j_call: TRBJ1-5
v_call: TRBV28

cdr3_aa: CASRDQGYTEAFF
cdr3_nt: TGTGCCAGCAGAGATCAGGGATATACTGAAGCTTTCTTT
d_call: -
clone_size: -
j_call: TRBJ1-1
v_call: TRBV2

cdr3_aa: CASSYSRGRGNTIYF
cdr3_nt: TGTGCCAGCAGTTATTCCAGGGGGCGAGGAAACACCATATATTTT
d_call: TRBD1
clone_size: -
j_call: TRBJ1-3
v_call: TRBV6-5

cdr3_aa: CASSYMADGYTF
cdr3_nt: TGTGCCAGCAGTTATATGGCAGATGGCTACACCTTC
d_call: -
clone_size: -
j_call: TRBJ1-2
v_call: TRBV6-6

cdr3_aa: CASSPAGTSHEQYF
cdr3_nt: TGTGCCAGCTCACCCGCCGGGACATCACACGAGCAGTACTTC
d_call: -
clone_size: -
j_call: TRBJ2-7
v_call: TRBV18

cdr3_aa: CAISESGQGETQYF
cdr3_nt: TGTGCCATCAGTGAATCCGGACAGGGAGAGACCCAGTACTTC
d_call: TRBD1
clone_size: -
j_call: TRBJ2-5
v_call: TRBV10-3

cdr3_aa: CASTPAPGPLHF
cdr3_nt: TGTGCCAGCACCCCCGCCCCCGGACCCCTCCACTTT
d_call: -
clone_size: -
j_call: TRBJ1-6
v_call: TRBV6-5

cdr3_aa: CASRPGQGWETQYF
cdr3_nt: TGCGCCAGCAGACCAGGACAGGGCTGGGAGACCCAGTACTTC
d_call: TRBD1
clone_size: -
j_call: TRBJ2-5
v_call: TRBV5-1

cdr3_aa: CASKDSPNSPLHF
cdr3_nt: TGTGCCAGTAAGGACAGCCCGAATTCACCCCTCCACTTT
d_call: -
clone_size: -
j_call: TRBJ1-6
v_call: TRBV19

cdr3_aa: CASSSGQGARTEAFF
cdr3_nt: TGTGCCAGCAGCTCGGGACAGGGGGCGCGGACTGAAGCTTTCTTT
d_call: TRBD1
clone_size: -
j_call: TRBJ1-1
v_call: TRBV7-3

cdr3_aa: CASGSGRGLGGYTF
cdr3_nt: TGTGCCAGCGGATCGGGCAGGGGGCTCGGGGGCTACACCTTC
d_call: TRBD1
clone_size: -
j_call: TRBJ1-2
v_call: TRBV27

cdr3_aa: CASSASLNTEAFF
cdr3_nt: TGTGCCAGCAGCGCGTCATTGAACACTGAAGCTTTCTTT
d_call: -
clone_size: -
j_call: TRBJ1-1
v_call: TRBV5-4

cdr3_aa: CASSPGGGRGSNEQFF
cdr3_nt: TGTGCCAGCAGCCCCGGCGGCGGGAGGGGCTCCAATGAGCAGTTCTTC
d_call: TRBD2
clone_size: -
j_call: TRBJ2-1
v_call: TRBV11-1

cdr3_aa: CASSLGAGGQPQHF
cdr3_nt: TGTGCCAGCAGCTTAGGAGCCGGGGGTCAGCCCCAGCATTTT
d_call: -
clone_size: -
j_call: TRBJ1-5
v_call: TRBV11-2

cdr3_aa: CASSPRQPTVDNSPLHF
cdr3_nt: TGTGCCAGCAGCCCAAGACAGCCCACCGTGGATAATTCACCCCTCCACTTT
d_call: -
clone_size: -
j_call: TRBJ1-6
v_call: TRBV7-8

cdr3_aa: CATGRGGTGELFF
cdr3_nt: TGTGCCACCGGCAGGGGAGGGACCGGGGAGCTGTTTTTT
d_call: -
clone_size: once
j_call: TRBJ2-2
v_call: TRBV15

cdr3_aa: CASSPGLVAGGNEQFF
cdr3_nt: TGTGCCAGCAGCCCCGGTTTGGTAGCGGGAGGCAATGAGCAGTTCTTC
d_call: TRBD2
clone_size: -
j_call: TRBJ2-1
v_call: TRBV11-3

cdr3_aa: CASSLRGRVDNEQFF
cdr3_nt: TGTGCCAGCAGCTTGAGAGGGAGGGTCGACAATGAGCAGTTCTTC
d_call: TRBD2
clone_size: -
j_call: TRBJ2-1
v_call: TRBV11-3

cdr3_aa: CASSLPGQGYEQYF
cdr3_nt: TGTGCCAGCAGCTTACCGGGACAGGGCTACGAGCAGTACTTC
d_call: TRBD1
clone_size: few
j_call: TRBJ2-7
v_call: TRBV5-8

cdr3_aa: CASSPIRGLSFSYEQYF
cdr3_nt: TGTGCCAGCAGCCCGATTAGGGGGCTATCCTTTTCCTACGAGCAGTACTTC
d_call: TRBD1
clone_size: -
j_call: TRBJ2-7
v_call: TRBV28

cdr3_aa: CASSLEGLAGVTGELFF
cdr3_nt: TGCGCCAGCAGCTTGGAAGGGCTAGCGGGAGTAACCGGGGAGCTGTTTTTT
d_call: TRBD2
clone_size: -
j_call: TRBJ2-2
v_call: TRBV5-1

cdr3_aa: CASSFAGVETQYF
cdr3_nt: TGTGCCAGCAGTTTCGCGGGAGTTGAGACCCAGTACTTC
d_call: TRBD2
clone_size: once
j_call: TRBJ2-5
v_call: TRBV3-1/TRBV3-2

cdr3_aa: CASSLNGGSSYEQYF
cdr3_nt: TGTGCCAGCAGCTTAAACGGCGGGAGTTCCTACGAGCAGTACTTC
d_call: TRBD2
clone_size: -
j_call: TRBJ2-7
v_call: TRBV7-2